This T cell receptor beta chain was captured by sequencing in a study of T cells in localized non-small cell lung cancer. TCRdb's table, derived via immunoSEQ multiplex PCR, lists solely in-frame clones and lacks some. The sample has approximately 2,500 clones; approximately 22% are singletons. In this sample, this clone turned up a few times. The specimen was normal lung tissue next to the tumor, collected before any cancer treatment. The sequence was obtained from a woman between 35 and 75 years old with stage I lung adenocarcinoma.

The CDR3 loop is CASSAPGTDYEQYF. The CDR3 bases are TGTGCCAGCAGTGCCCCCGGGACAGACTACGAGCAGTACTTC. The chain links TRBV28 to TRBJ2-7; 7 bases fit TRBD1. Trimming took 5 bases from V and 3 from J; bases not matched to a gene: 7. The CDR3 contains 14 residues. Germline CDR1 and CDR2: MDHEN and SYDVKM.